This T cell receptor beta chain was captured by sequencing in a study of blood T cell repertoires in COVID-19. Study at large: Italy, Spain and the United States were the sources of the convalescent and acute COVID-19 samples. T cells, B-cell-depleted T cells, or PBMCs supplied cDNA or gDNA.

Germline V lookup: CDR1 LGHDT, CDR2 YNNKEL (reference sequence). The CDR3 has 14 amino acids. V gave up 1 base and J gave up 1 base, with 7 bases separating them. Original processing notes: It was from reference gene primer amplification that nucleated cell counts were estimated. Sequenced by immunoSEQ multiplex PCR; TCRdb stores in-frame clones only, minus some. V and J calls and clone size follow that table, whereas D and trimming were derived from the DNA. This table has some 190,000 clones, approximately 85% appearing once. The genes are TRBV3-1 (or the pseudogene TRBV3-2) and TRBJ2-5; TRBD1 is a possible D gene (5 bases). The sequencing input was peripheral blood. The sequence came from a human donor with active or convalescent COVID-19. The donor label of this sample is uncertain. The CDR3 region has the DNA TGTGCCAGCAGCCAAGCCCAGGGCCAAGAGACCCAGTACTTC. It is translated as CASSQAQGQETQYF.